The 18 T cell receptor beta chains presented below share a single source sample, sequenced in a study of blood T cell repertoires in COVID-19. Sequencing was performed with immunoSEQ multiplex PCR; in TCRdb, only in-frame clones are kept and a portion is missing. The table has some 35,000 clones, more than 75% seen once; the top ten hold around 15%. The sequencing sample was made of peripheral blood. These receptors came from a man aged 65-85 years with acute or convalescent COVID-19.

The V gene is TRBV5-4, the J gene TRBJ2-6; 9 bases agree with TRBD1. J was trimmed by 2 bases and V by 4 bases; bases with no gene match: 7. Germline values: CDR1 SGHNT, CDR2 YYREEE (reference sequence). The CDR3 is 17 residues long. CDR3 DNA sequence: TGTGCCAGCAGCCCCACAGGGGGCCCCCCTGGGGCCAACGTCCTGACTTTC. It is translated as CASSPTGGPPGANVLTF.

This clone was recorded a few times. The chain has TRBV15 and TRBJ1-5; D is ambiguous. The CDR3 spans 14 residues. The V and J ends lost 0 bases and 7 bases respectively, with 10 bases between them. Germline assignment: CDR1 LNHNV and CDR2 YYDKDF (reference sequence). DNA for the CDR3: TGTGCCACCAGCAGAGACGGAGATACACAGCCCCAGCATTTT. It translates to CATSRDGDTQPQHF.

In this sample, this clone turned up a few times. The chain joins TRBV27 to TRBJ2-3; tentative D call: TRBD1 (7 bases). The CDR3 runs 14 residues. Germline CDR1 is MNHEY and CDR2 is SMNVEV (reference sequence). V dropped 6 bases and J dropped 4 bases, with 14 bases sitting between them. The CDR3, as DNA: TGTGCCAGCAGGACAGGGAGGAGCGCAGATACGCAGTATTTT. Translated, it gives CASRTGRSADTQYF.

This chain connects TRBV13 to TRBJ1-2; D uncertain. The V end was cut by 5 bases, the J end by 8 bases, with 24 bases between. CDR1 and CDR2 (germline): PRHDT, FYEKMQ (reference sequence). The CDR3 contains 16 residues. The DNA for the CDR3 is TGTGCCAGCAGCGCAGACGCGGGGATGGCGTATGAAGGCTACACCTTC. Translated: CASSADAGMAYEGYTF.

The chain employs TRBV7-6 and TRBJ2-5; 11 bases line up with TRBD2. The CDR3 sequence is 21 residues long. The germline V gene encodes CDR1 SGHVS and CDR2 FNYEAQ. J was trimmed by 4 bases and V by 0 bases; bases with no gene match: 19. Written as DNA, the CDR3 is TGTGCCAGCAGCTTAGCGCCGGGACAGGGAAGGACTAGCGGGTTGAGAGAGACCCAGTACTTC. This codes for CASSLAPGQGRTSGLRETQYF.

The rearrangement uses TRBV10-3 and TRBJ2-5; a possible D gene is TRBD1 (6 bases). Trimming stripped 2 bases from V and 4 bases from J, with 17 bases between. From germline, CDR1 is ENHRY and CDR2 SYGVKD. This CDR3 is 16 amino acids long. The CDR3 spells CAISEKLHRVRETQYF. CDR3 coding DNA: TGTGCCATCAGTGAGAAGCTTCACAGGGTTCGAGAGACCCAGTACTTC.

Within the sample, this clone is medium-sized. The rearrangement uses TRBV6-5 and TRBJ2-2, with D hard to call. The germline V gene encodes CDR1 MNHEY and CDR2 SVGAGI. This CDR3 spans 14 amino acids. V was cut by 7 bases and J by 1 base, with 10 bases left in between. The CDR3 DNA follows: TGTGCCAGCAAACCTCGGAGGAACACCGGGGAGCTGTTTTTT. Protein sequence: CASKPRRNTGELFF.

The chain has TRBV4-1 and TRBJ1-5; possibly TRBD1 for D (5 bases). The V end was cut by 0 bases, the J end by 1 base, with 13 bases between. The germline V gene has CDR1 MGHRA and CDR2 YSYEKL. The CDR3 consists of 17 residues. CDR3 in DNA: TGCGCCAGCAGCCAAGAACACCCGACAGTGAGCAATCAGCCCCAGCATTTT. Its protein product is CASSQEHPTVSNQPQHF.

V usage is TRBV18 and J usage is TRBJ1-3, with TRBD1 identical over 7 bases. The germline gives CDR1 KGHSH, CDR2 LQKENI. The CDR3 has 16 amino acids. The J segment lost 0 bases and the V segment lost 5 bases, leaving 7 bases of the junction unmatched. The CDR3 protein is CASSGPGQTSGNTIYF. CDR3 DNA sequence: TGTGCCAGCTCAGGCCCGGGACAGACCTCTGGAAACACCATATATTTT.

The rearrangement links TRBV6-5 to TRBJ2-5, with a tentative D call TRBD1 (5 bases). The CDR3 contains 13 residues. V lost 6 bases and J lost 0, with 8 bases in between. Germline V gene data show CDR1 as MNHEY and CDR2 as SVGAGI. The CDR3 DNA sequence: TGTGCCAGCAGCAGGGTCAACCAAGAGACCCAGTACTTC. Protein sequence: CASSRVNQETQYF.

The V call is TRBV5-1, the J call TRBJ1-1; TRBD1 aligns across 8 bases. The V segment lost 4 bases and the J segment 11 bases; nucleotides outside the gene matches: 10. The length of the CDR3 is 13 residues. CDR1 SGHRS and CDR2 YFSETQ come from the germline V gene. CDR3 amino acids: CASSARTGFKAFF. The CDR3 bases are TGCGCCAGCAGCGCCCGGACAGGGTTTAAGGCTTTCTTT.

The chain combines TRBV29-1 with TRBJ2-1, with TRBD1 matching over 8 bases. Germline loops: CDR1 SQVTM, CDR2 ANQGSEA. The CDR3 extends over 14 amino acids. Trimming cost V 4 bases and J 0 bases; bases outside gene matches: 2. The CDR3 region has the DNA TGCAGCGTTGCCACAGGGGGCTCCTACAATGAGCAGTTCTTC. Translating gives CSVATGGSYNEQFF.

The chain employs TRBV2 and TRBJ2-2; no definite D call. The V end lost 1 base, the J end lost 4 bases, and 4 bases lay between the germline ends. There are 13 residues in the CDR3. Germline CDR1 is SNHLY and CDR2 is FYNNEI. CDR3: CASSEGGTGELFF. The CDR3 DNA is TGTGCCAGCAGTGAAGGCGGCACCGGGGAGCTGTTTTTT.

The V call is TRBV19, the J call TRBJ2-1; 9 bases align to TRBD2. The J segment lost 10 bases and the V segment lost 5 bases, leaving 12 bases of the junction unmatched. CDR3 size: 15 residues. Germline loops: CDR1 LNHDA, CDR2 SQIVND (reference sequence). The CDR3 loop is CASSLGTSRPVEQFF. CDR3 nucleotide sequence: TGTGCCAGTAGTTTGGGGACTAGCCGACCAGTAGAGCAGTTCTTC.

The V call is TRBV5-6, the J call TRBJ1-1; a possible D gene is TRBD1 (5 bases). V was cut by 3 bases and J by 0 bases, with 12 bases left in between. This CDR3 has 15 residues. Per germline, CDR1 SGHDT and CDR2 YYEEEE. The CDR3 is CASSSRGRLNTEAFF. As DNA, the CDR3 is TGTGCCAGCAGCTCTAGGGGCAGGCTGAACACTGAAGCTTTCTTT. The whole variable domain, filled in from reference TRBV5-6 and TRBJ1-1, reads DAGVTQSPTHLIKTRGQQVTLRCSPKSGHDTVSWYQQALGQGPQFIFQYYEEEERQRGNFPDRFSGHQFPNYSSELNVNALLLGDSALYLCASSSRGRLNTEAFFGQGTRLTVV.

This chain links TRBV9 with TRBJ1-3, with D uncertain. CDR3 length equals 13 residues. V lost 3 bases to trimming and J lost 0 bases, with 4 bases between them. Germline values: CDR1 SGDLS, CDR2 YYNGEE. The DNA of the CDR3 is TGTGCCAGCAGCGGGAGCTCTGGAAACACCATATATTTT. Amino acids: CASSGSSGNTIYF. The variable domain in full, with the rest retrieved from reference TRBV9 and TRBJ1-3, is DSGVTQTPKHLITATGQRVTLRCSPRSGDLSVYWYQQSLDQGLQFLIQYYNGEERAKGNILERFSAQQFPDLHSELNLSSLELGDSALYFCASSGSSGNTIYFGEGSWLTVV.

The V call is TRBV5-3, the J call TRBJ1-1; TRBD1 is a possible D gene (6 bases). TRBV5-3 is recorded as an ORF, its role being uncertain. Trimming shortened V by 3 bases and J by 0 bases, and 12 bases separated the two germline ends. This CDR3 comprises 15 residues. The DNA for the CDR3 is TGTGCCAGAAGCTCATACCGGGACATGAACACTGAAGCTTTCTTT. This sequence encodes CARSSYRDMNTEAFF.

CDR3 residues: CASSTTGLAEETQYF. In DNA, the CDR3 is TGTGCCAGCAGCACTACGGGACTAGCCGAAGAGACCCAGTACTTC. V gene TRBV5-4 combines with J gene TRBJ2-5; 9 positions match TRBD2. This CDR3 has 15 residues. The trim removed 4 bases at V and 3 bases at J, leaving 7 bases unmatched. Per the germline V gene, CDR1 is SGHNT and CDR2 is YYREEE (reference sequence).